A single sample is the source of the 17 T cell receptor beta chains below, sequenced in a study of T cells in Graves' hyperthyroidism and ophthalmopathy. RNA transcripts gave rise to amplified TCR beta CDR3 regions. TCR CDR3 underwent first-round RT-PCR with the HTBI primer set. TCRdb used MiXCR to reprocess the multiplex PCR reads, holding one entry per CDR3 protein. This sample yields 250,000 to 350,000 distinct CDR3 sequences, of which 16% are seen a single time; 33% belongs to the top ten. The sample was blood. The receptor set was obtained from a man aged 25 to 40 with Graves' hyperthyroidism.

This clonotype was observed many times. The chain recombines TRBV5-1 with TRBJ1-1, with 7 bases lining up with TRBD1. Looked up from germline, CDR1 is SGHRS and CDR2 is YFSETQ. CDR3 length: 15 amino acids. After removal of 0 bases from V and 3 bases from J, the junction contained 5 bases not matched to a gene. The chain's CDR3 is CASSLVAGGDTEAFF. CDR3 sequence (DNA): TGCGCCAGCAGCTTGGTCGCAGGGGGGGACACTGAAGCTTTCTTT.

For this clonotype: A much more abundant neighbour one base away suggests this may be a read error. CDR3 residues: CATTLGSSYDEQFF. The CDR3 DNA sequence: TGTGCCACTACTCTAGGTAGCTCCTACGATGAGCAGTTCTTC. V and J are TRBV28 and TRBJ2-1; D gene ambiguous. Germline assignment: CDR1 MDHEN and CDR2 SYDVKM. CDR3 length: 14 amino acids. Full variable domain (outside the CDR3, taken from reference TRBV28 and TRBJ2-1): DVKVTQSSRYLVKRTGEKVFLECVQDMDHENMFWYRQDPGLGLRLIYFSYDVKMKEKGDIPEGYSVSREKKERFSLILESASTNQTSMYLCATTLGSSYDEQFFGPGTRLTVL.

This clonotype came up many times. Here the CDR3 DNA reads TGTGCCTGGATCCGGGACAGGGCTAACTATGGCTACACCTTC. It yields the protein CAWIRDRANYGYTF. The chain has TRBV30 and TRBJ1-2, with 9 bases that match TRBD1. The CDR3 loop spans 14 amino acids. Germline lookup yields CDR1 GTSNPN and CDR2 SVGIG (reference sequence). The V segment lost 4 bases and the J segment 0 bases; nucleotides outside the gene matches: 3.

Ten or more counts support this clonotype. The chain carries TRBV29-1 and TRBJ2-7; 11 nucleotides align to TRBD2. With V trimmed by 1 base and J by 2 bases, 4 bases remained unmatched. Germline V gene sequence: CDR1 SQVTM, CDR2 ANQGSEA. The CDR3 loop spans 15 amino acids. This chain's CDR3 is CSVEGLAGGPYEQYF. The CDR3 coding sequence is TGCAGCGTTGAAGGGCTAGCGGGAGGTCCCTACGAGCAGTACTTC.

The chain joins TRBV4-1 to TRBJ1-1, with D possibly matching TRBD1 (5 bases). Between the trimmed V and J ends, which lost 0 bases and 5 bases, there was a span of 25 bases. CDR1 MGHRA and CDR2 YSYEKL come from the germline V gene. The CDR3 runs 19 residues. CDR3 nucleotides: TGCGCCAGCAGCCAAGAGATTGGAAGGGGAAGGGACGGCTTAACTGAAGCTTTCTTT. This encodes CASSQEIGRGRDGLTEAFF.

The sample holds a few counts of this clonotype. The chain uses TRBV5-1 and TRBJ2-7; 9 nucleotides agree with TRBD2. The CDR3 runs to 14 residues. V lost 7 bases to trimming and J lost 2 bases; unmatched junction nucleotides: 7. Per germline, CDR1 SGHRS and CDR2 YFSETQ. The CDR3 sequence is CASGPIAGAYEQYF. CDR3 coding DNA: TGCGCCAGCGGTCCCATAGCGGGAGCCTACGAGCAGTACTTC.

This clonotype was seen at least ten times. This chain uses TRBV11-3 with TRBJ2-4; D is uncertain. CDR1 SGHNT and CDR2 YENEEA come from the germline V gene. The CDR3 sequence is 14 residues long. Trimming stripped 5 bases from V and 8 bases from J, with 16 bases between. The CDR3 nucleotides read TGTGCCAGCAGCCCGAGGCCCGGTGGGCACATTCAGTACTTC. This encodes CASSPRPGGHIQYF.

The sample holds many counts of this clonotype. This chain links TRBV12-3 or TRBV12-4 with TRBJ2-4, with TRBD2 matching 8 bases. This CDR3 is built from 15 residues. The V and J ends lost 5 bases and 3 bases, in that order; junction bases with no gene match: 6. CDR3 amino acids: CASSISGTGKNIQYF. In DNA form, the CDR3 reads TGTGCCAGCAGTATTAGCGGGACGGGCAAAAACATTCAGTACTTC.

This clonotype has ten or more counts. DNA of the CDR3: TGTGCCAGCAGCGGCGGGACAGCAGAGTTCGAGCAGTACTTC. This encodes CASSGGTAEFEQYF. The chain recombines TRBV2 with TRBJ2-7, with TRBD1 as a possible D gene (7 bases). The germline CDR1 and CDR2 sequences are SNHLY and FYNNEI. Trimming took off 6 bases at V and 6 bases at J, with 18 bases between the two ends. The CDR3 is 14 residues long.

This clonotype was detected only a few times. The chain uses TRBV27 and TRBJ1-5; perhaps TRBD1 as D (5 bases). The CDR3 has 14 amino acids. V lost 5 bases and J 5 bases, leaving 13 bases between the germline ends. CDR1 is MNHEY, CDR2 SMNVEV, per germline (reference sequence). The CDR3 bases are TGTGCCAGCAGTCGCCAGGGTTCCCATCAGCCCCAGCATTTT. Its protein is CASSRQGSHQPQHF.

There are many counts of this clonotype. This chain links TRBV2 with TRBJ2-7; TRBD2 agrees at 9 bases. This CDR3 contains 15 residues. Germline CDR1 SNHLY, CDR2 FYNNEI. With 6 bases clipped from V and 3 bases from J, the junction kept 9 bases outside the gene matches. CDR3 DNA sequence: TGTGCCAGCAGACCACTAGTGACTAGCGGCTACGAGCAGTACTTC. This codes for CASRPLVTSGYEQYF.

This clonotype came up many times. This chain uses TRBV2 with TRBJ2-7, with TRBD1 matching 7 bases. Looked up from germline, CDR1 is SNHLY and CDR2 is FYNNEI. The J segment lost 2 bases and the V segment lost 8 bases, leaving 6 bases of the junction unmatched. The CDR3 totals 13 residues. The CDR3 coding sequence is TGTGCCAGCCAAGGGGACAGAGCCTACGAGCAGTACTTC. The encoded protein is CASQGDRAYEQYF. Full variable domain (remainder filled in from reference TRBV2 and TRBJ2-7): EPEVTQTPSHQVTQMGQEVILRCVPISNHLYFYWYRQILGQKVEFLVSFYNNEISEKSEIFDDQFSVERPDGSNFTLKIRSTKLEDSAMYFCASQGDRAYEQYFGPGTRLTVT.

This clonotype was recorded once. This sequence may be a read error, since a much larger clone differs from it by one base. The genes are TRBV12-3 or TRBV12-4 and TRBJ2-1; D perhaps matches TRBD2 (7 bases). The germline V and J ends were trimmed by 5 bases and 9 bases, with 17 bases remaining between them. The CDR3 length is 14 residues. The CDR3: CASSPRGASSEQFF. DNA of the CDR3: TGTGCCAGCAGTCCCCGGGGGGCTAGTTCTGAGCAGTTCTTC.

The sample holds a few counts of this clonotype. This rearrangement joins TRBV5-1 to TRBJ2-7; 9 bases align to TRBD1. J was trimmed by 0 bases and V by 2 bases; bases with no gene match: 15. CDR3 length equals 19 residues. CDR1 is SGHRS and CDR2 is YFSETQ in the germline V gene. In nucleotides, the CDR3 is TGCGCCAGCAGCTTCGGGACAGGGCCCTTCTCTGATTACTCCTACGAGCAGTACTTC. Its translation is CASSFGTGPFSDYSYEQYF.

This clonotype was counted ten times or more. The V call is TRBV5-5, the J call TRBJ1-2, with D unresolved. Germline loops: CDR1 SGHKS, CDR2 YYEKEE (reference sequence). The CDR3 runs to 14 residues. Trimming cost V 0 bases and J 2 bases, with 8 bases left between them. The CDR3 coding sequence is TGTGCCAGCAGCTTGGCGACACCGAACTATGGCTACACCTTC. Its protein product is CASSLATPNYGYTF.

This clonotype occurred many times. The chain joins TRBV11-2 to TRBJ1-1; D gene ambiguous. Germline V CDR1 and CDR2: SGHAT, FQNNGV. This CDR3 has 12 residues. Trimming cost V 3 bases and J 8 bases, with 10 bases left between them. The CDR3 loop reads CASSFGASEAFF. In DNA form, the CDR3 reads TGTGCCAGCAGCTTCGGTGCCAGCGAAGCTTTCTTT.

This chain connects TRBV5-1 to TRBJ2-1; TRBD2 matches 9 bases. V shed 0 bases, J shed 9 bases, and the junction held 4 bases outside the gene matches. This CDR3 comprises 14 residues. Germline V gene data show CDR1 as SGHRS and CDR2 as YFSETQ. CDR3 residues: CASSLGTSVFEQFF. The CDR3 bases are TGCGCCAGCAGCTTGGGGACTAGCGTATTTGAGCAGTTCTTC.